The 9 T cell receptor beta chains in this list originate from one sample, sequenced in a study of blood T cell repertoires in COVID-19 (dated by TCRdb to the early 2020s). Library preparation was by the immunoSEQ multiplex PCR assay. TCRdb provides this immuneACCESS table in a form limited to in-frame rearrangements. Some clones are lacking; in checked studies, under half of them reflect an unresolved V gene, and why the rest are absent is not known. A total of around 220,000 clones appear in this sample, around 84% of them only once. The ten largest clones represent about 20% of the sample. Sequenced sample: peripheral blood. The receptors derive from a man between 25 and 39 years old with active or convalescent COVID-19.

V gene TRBV4-1 combines with J gene TRBJ2-1, with D perhaps TRBD1 (6 bases). The length of the CDR3 is 15 residues. The V and J ends lost 1 base and 5 bases respectively, with 12 bases between them. Looked up from germline, CDR1 is MGHRA and CDR2 is YSYEKL. The CDR3 DNA reads TGCGCCAGCAGCCAAGGTGGGCAGGGGAACAATGAGCAGTTCTTC. Its protein product is CASSQGGQGNNEQFF.

The V and J genes are TRBV7-3 and TRBJ2-3; 10 bases agree with TRBD2. V gave up 11 bases and J gave up 1 base; unmatched junction bases: 15. The CDR3 consists of 17 residues. Germline assignment: CDR1 SGHTA and CDR2 FQGTGA. In nucleotides, the CDR3 is TGTGCCGCTTCCCGGGTAGCGGGAGGCTCTCGCACAGATACGCAGTATTTT. Translation gives CAASRVAGGSRTDTQYF.

The rearrangement joins TRBV7-9 to TRBJ2-1, with D tentatively TRBD2 (5 bases). The CDR3 has 14 residues. Germline lookup yields CDR1 SEHNR and CDR2 FQNEAQ (reference sequence). Deletions cut 3 bases from V and 8 bases from J, with 14 bases between. CDR3 DNA sequence: TGTGCCAGCAGCTTCGGGATTGGGCTCCATGAGCAGTTCTTC. Encoded protein: CASSFGIGLHEQFF.

The chain recombines TRBV5-6 with TRBJ1-2; D gene unclear. The CDR3 is made up of 14 amino acids. V lost 4 bases to trimming and J lost 3 bases, with 13 bases between them. The germline CDR1 and CDR2 sequences are SGHDT and YYEEEE. The CDR3 spells CASSHVRRDYGYTF. In nucleotides, the CDR3 is TGTGCCAGCAGCCATGTCCGGAGGGACTATGGCTACACCTTC.

The J gene is TRBJ2-3, the V gene TRBV27, with 9 positions matching TRBD1. This CDR3 has 17 amino acids. V shed 6 bases and J 2 bases; nucleotides not matched to a gene: 12. In germline, CDR1 is MNHEY, CDR2 SMNVEV (reference sequence). DNA for the CDR3: TGTGCCAGCAGGCTCCCTGGGACAGGGAATTTCACAGATACGCAGTATTTT. Translating it yields CASRLPGTGNFTDTQYF.

The chain joins TRBV7-9 to TRBJ2-2; TRBD2 is a possible D gene (6 bases). CDR3 length equals 16 residues. CDR1 and CDR2 from the germline V gene are SEHNR and FQNEAQ (reference sequence). Trimming took 5 bases from V and 7 from J, leaving 20 bases between them. The CDR3 sequence is CASSLQGEGRYGELFF. The CDR3 nucleotides are TGTGCCAGCAGCCTTCAGGGAGAAGGGAGGTACGGGGAGCTGTTTTTT.

This clone was seen just once. This chain uses TRBV18 with TRBJ2-3, with 10 bases aligning to TRBD2. The CDR3 is 15 residues long. Per germline, CDR1 KGHSH and CDR2 LQKENI. Losses at the gene ends were 6 bases for V and 2 bases for J; bases not matched to a gene: 5. The CDR3 DNA reads TGTGCCAGCTCGGCTAGCGGGGGCCTCACAGATACGCAGTATTTT. Amino acid sequence: CASSASGGLTDTQYF.

The chain couples TRBV21-1 to TRBJ2-3; the DNA was not compared with TRBD1, the D call given in the table. TRBV21-1 is reported as a pseudogene. The length of the CDR3 is 18 residues. The CDR3 coding sequence is TGTGCCAGCAGCAGGGGACAGAAATATTCCACTAGCACAGATACGCAGTATTTT. Translated: CASSRGQKYSTSTDTQYF.

The chain links TRBV7-2 to TRBJ1-1; TRBD1 agrees at 8 bases. J was trimmed by 0 bases and V by 3 bases; bases with no gene match: 3. The CDR3 is 15 amino acids. CDR1 SGHTA and CDR2 FQGNSA come from the germline V gene. Written as DNA, the CDR3 is TGTGCCAGCAGCTTCAGGGGGCGTATGAACACTGAAGCTTTCTTT. Protein: CASSFRGRMNTEAFF.